A selection of T cell receptor beta chains follows, all from one sample in a study of T cell changes during pregnancy in multiple sclerosis. TCRdb keeps only in-frame clones here, not all; method: immunoSEQ multiplex PCR. The sample has roughly 52,000 clones; under 95% are singletons. This specimen consisted of CD8+ T cells from peripheral blood mononuclear cells, obtained in the third trimester of pregnancy. Source of these receptors: a female donor with multiple sclerosis, enrolled in a pregnancy study. CDR3s include the opening cysteine and the closing phenylalanine or tryptophan. The D gene is left open where the match is weak. The size entry is marked missing in some rows and otherwise reads once, few, many or a size class.

D	J	V	size	length	DNA	CDR3
NA	TRBJ2-7	TRBV6-1	NA	14	TGTGCCAGCAGTGAATCCAGGTACTCCTACGAGCAGTACTTC	CASSESRYSYEQYF
TRBD2	TRBJ2-3	TRBV27	NA	16	TGTGCCAGCAGCCCCGGGGAGGGCCAAGCCATGGATACGCAGTATTTT	CASSPGEGQAMDTQYF
TRBD1	TRBJ1-1	TRBV30	NA	14	TGTGCCTGGAGTGAGGGGGCGGGAAACACTGAAGCTTTCTTT	CAWSEGAGNTEAFF
TRBD1	TRBJ1-1	TRBV30	NA	15	TGTGCCTGGAGTCACCCGGGACAGGGGAACACTGAAGCTTTCTTT	CAWSHPGQGNTEAFF
NA	TRBJ1-6	TRBV5-1	NA	14	TGCGCCAGCAGCCCCGGACAGACGAATTCACCCCTCCACTTT	CASSPGQTNSPLHF
NA	TRBJ1-3	TRBV7-2	NA	16	TGTGCCAGCAGCTTAGTTCCGCCAGGGGCCGGAAACACCATATATTTT	CASSLVPPGAGNTIYF
TRBD1	TRBJ2-1	TRBV4-3	NA	20	TGCGCCAGCAGCCAAGAAGTTACCGTAGGTAGACAGGGATTCAACAATGAGCAGTTCTTC	CASSQEVTVGRQGFNNEQFF
NA	TRBJ2-3	TRBV13	NA	19	TGTGCCAGCAGCCCCGGATCGGGAGCAGGGGGGAAGAACACAGATACGCAGTATTTT	CASSPGSGAGGKNTDTQYF
TRBD1	TRBJ2-7	TRBV30	NA	14	TGTGCCTGGACCCCGGCAGGGGGCTCCTACGAGCAGTACTTC	CAWTPAGGSYEQYF
NA	TRBJ2-3	TRBV10-1	NA	14	TGCGCCAGCAGTGAGAATCGGAGCACAGATACGCAGTATTTT	CASSENRSTDTQYF
TRBD2	TRBJ2-5	TRBV4-1	NA	16	TGCGCCAGCAGCCAAGATAGGAGCGGGATTCCAGAGACCCAGTACTTC	CASSQDRSGIPETQYF
TRBD2	TRBJ2-7	TRBV5-3	NA	16	TGTGCCAGAAGCTTTAACTCTAGCGGGAGGGCCCGGGAGCAGTACTTC	CARSFNSSGRAREQYF
NA	TRBJ2-5	TRBV6-1	NA	16	TGTGCCAGCAGTGACGGCGCGACAATGTACCAAGAGACCCAGTACTTC	CASSDGATMYQETQYF
TRBD2	TRBJ2-1	TRBV28	NA	19	TGTGCCAGCAGTTTATCCCCCCGGGGCGGTAGCGGGAGAAGGAATGAGCAGTTCTTC	CASSLSPRGGSGRRNEQFF
NA	TRBJ1-5	TRBV4-2	once	16	TGTGCCAGCAGCCTCGGGACTGAAGATAGCAATCAGCCCCAGCATTTT	CASSLGTEDSNQPQHF
TRBD2	TRBJ2-2	TRBV5-5	NA	16	TGTGCCAGCAGCTTGTGGACTAGCGGGAACACCGGGGAGCTGTTTTTT	CASSLWTSGNTGELFF
NA	TRBJ2-1	TRBV13	NA	15	TGTGCCAGCAGAGAAGACGGGAGCTCCTACAATGAGCAGTTCTTC	CASREDGSSYNEQFF
TRBD2	TRBJ2-2	TRBV4-2	NA	18	TGTGCCAGCAGCCAAGATCGTTCTAGCGGGAGTCTCACCGGGGAGCTGTTTTTT	CASSQDRSSGSLTGELFF
NA	TRBJ2-1	TRBV18	NA	16	TGTGCCAGCTCACCGCGGACTGATAGCTCCTACAATGAGCAGTTCTTC	CASSPRTDSSYNEQFF
NA	TRBJ2-7	TRBV9	NA	14	TGTGCCAGCAGCCCTCAAGCGGAAACCTACGAGCAGTACTTC	CASSPQAETYEQYF
TRBD2	TRBJ2-1	TRBV7-9	NA	18	TGTGCCAGCAGCTTAGAGGGCGTATGGCGGGAGGCCTACAATGAGCAGTTCTTC	CASSLEGVWREAYNEQFF
TRBD1	TRBJ1-1	TRBV10-3	few	13	TGTGCCATCAGTAGGGACAGGGACACTGAAGCTTTCTTT	CAISRDRDTEAFF